One sample yielded the 23 T cell receptor beta chains listed below, sequenced in a study of post-analysis software for immune sequencing data. Study-wide results and caveats: The study found TRBV5-6, TRBV5-1 and TRBV20-1 among roughly 5 TRBV segments more frequent in patients than controls.

Their cognate antigens are unknown. Unique molecular identifiers were carried by the TCR beta cDNA libraries. Via MiXCR, TCRdb re-called the PCR reads, giving one row per CDR3 protein. This table has about 260,000 distinct CDR3 sequences, 30% to 45% appearing once. What was sequenced was blood. The receptors derive from a girl under 18 with multiple sclerosis.

This clonotype was counted at least ten times. The chain recombines TRBV6-1 with TRBJ1-6; 7 bases match TRBD1. The CDR3 sequence is 14 residues long. V shed 9 bases, J shed 4 bases, and the junction held 6 bases outside the gene matches. CDR1 and CDR2 (germline): MNHNS, SASEGT. The CDR3 spells CASRQGEYNSPLHF. CDR3 nucleotide sequence: TGTGCCAGTAGACAGGGAGAGTATAATTCACCCCTCCACTTT.

V gene TRBV20-1 combines with J gene TRBJ2-7, with 12 bases fitting TRBD2. The V gene's germline CDR1 is DFQATT and CDR2 SNEGSKA (reference sequence). The CDR3 is made up of 15 amino acids. Losses at the gene ends were 6 bases for V and 6 bases for J; bases not matched to a gene: 12. The CDR3 nucleotides are TGCAGTGCAAAACTAGCGGGAGGCCCAACGGGCGAGCAGTACTTC. It encodes CSAKLAGGPTGEQYF.

This clonotype has at least ten counts. The rearrangement links TRBV20-1 to TRBJ1-6, with unresolved D. The V and J ends lost 6 bases and 0 bases respectively, with 12 bases between them. The CDR3 is made up of 15 amino acids. Germline CDR1 and CDR2: DFQATT and SNEGSKA (reference sequence). The CDR3 bases are TGCAGTGCCACTGGAGGGAGCTCCTATAATTCACCCCTCCACTTT. It specifies CSATGGSSYNSPLHF.

The J gene is TRBJ2-3, the V gene TRBV7-2, with 10 bases that match TRBD2. CDR1 and CDR2 (germline): SGHTA, FQGNSA. The CDR3 contains 17 residues. Trimming took 3 bases from V and 0 from J; bases not matched to a gene: 6. The CDR3 nucleotides read TGTGCCAGCAGCTTCGACCTACTAGCGGGGAGCACAGATACGCAGTATTTT. It yields the protein CASSFDLLAGSTDTQYF.

The genes are TRBV11-2 and TRBJ2-7, with D possibly being TRBD1 or TRBD2 (6 bases each). CDR3 length: 15 amino acids. V dropped 0 bases and J dropped 3 bases, with 12 bases sitting between them. Germline CDR1 reads SGHAT; CDR2 reads FQNNGV. CDR3 in DNA: TGTGCCAGCAGCTTAGACCCAGGGGAGGTCTACGAGCAGTACTTC. It specifies CASSLDPGEVYEQYF.

V is TRBV6-5 and J is TRBJ2-4; 7 positions match TRBD2. The assigned J gene may be wrong: the sequence end matches TRBJ2-7 better. The CDR3 length is 16 residues. Germline V lookup: CDR1 MNHEY, CDR2 SVGAGI. The CDR3 region is CASSYSIMREGYEQYF. In nucleotides, the CDR3 is TGTGCCAGCAGTTACTCGATTATGAGGGAGGGCTACGAGCAGTACTTC.

About this clonotype itself: This may stem from a read error, because a much larger clone lies one nucleotide away. In this CDR3 the conserved last residue, phenylalanine or tryptophan, is missing, so a read error is likely. The DNA for the CDR3 is TGTGCCAGCAGCGGGTTTGATCAGCCCCAGCATTGT. Its translation is CASSGFDQPQHC. The rearrangement joins TRBV7-2 to TRBJ1-5, with D unclear. Germline V CDR1 and CDR2: SGHTA, FQGNSA. Trimming left V 5 bases short and J 5 bases short, with 7 bases between. This CDR3 has 12 amino acids.

The chain has TRBV7-8 and TRBJ2-7; the D is unclear. Germline V gives CDR1 SGHVS, CDR2 FQNEAQ. The CDR3 sequence is 14 residues long. V was shortened by 1 base and J by 6 bases, with 13 bases between the two germline ends. CDR3 sequence reads: CASSLGRSPSEQYF. CDR3 DNA sequence: TGTGCCAGCAGCTTAGGTCGCTCCCCTTCCGAGCAGTACTTC.

With regard to this clonotype: Mismatch with germline at one junction end may stem from a read error. The chain has TRBV20-1 and TRBJ2-1; the match to TRBD2 covers 9 bases. The CDR3 loop spans 14 amino acids. Germline CDR1 reads DFQATT; CDR2 reads SNEGSKA (reference sequence). The CDR3 DNA sequence: TGCAGTGCCGCCGGGACTAGCTCCTACGATGAGCAGTTCTTC. It translates to CSAAGTSSYDEQFF.

As concerns this clonotype: Just one base apart from a much larger clone, this may be a read error. The chain combines TRBV20-1 with TRBJ2-6; the D call may be TRBD1 or TRBD2 (5 bases each). Germline CDR1 DFQATT, CDR2 SNEGSKA (reference sequence). The CDR3 is made up of 22 amino acids. Here the CDR3 reads CSARNAPGMIPGPTSGANALTF. In DNA form, the CDR3 reads TGCAGTGCTAGAAACGCCCCAGGGATGATACCGGGACCGACCTCTGGGGCCAACGCCCTGACTTTC.

The chain couples TRBV20-1 to TRBJ2-7, with D maybe TRBD1 (6 bases). V was cut by 5 bases and J by 0 bases, with 8 bases left in between. CDR3 size: 12 residues. CDR1 and CDR2 from the germline V gene are DFQATT and SNEGSKA (reference sequence). Written as DNA, the CDR3 is TGCAGTGCTGGGGGCCTCTCCTACGAGCAGTACTTC. Amino acid sequence: CSAGGLSYEQYF.

This clonotype showed up many times. The V call is TRBV24-1, the J call TRBJ2-3; the D gene is possibly TRBD2 (6 bases). This CDR3 comprises 19 residues. The germline V gene encodes CDR1 KGHDR and CDR2 SFDVKD. Trimming shortened V by 12 bases and J by 2 bases, and 32 bases separated the two germline ends. The CDR3 loop reads CAPSRKAGYGPHHTDTQYF. The CDR3 DNA is TGTGCCCCATCCCGGAAAGCGGGTTACGGCCCGCATCACACAGATACGCAGTATTTT.

This clonotype was seen a handful of times. This may come from a read error, since a much larger clone is one base off. The genes are TRBV4-1 and TRBJ2-1; D is ambiguous. The CDR3 is 15 residues long. Deletions cut 0 bases from V and 11 bases from J, with 17 bases between. Germline CDR1 is MGHRA and CDR2 is YSYEKL. CDR3 coding DNA: TGCGCCAGCAGCCAAGACCGGCTGACGAGAGGAAAGCAGTTCTTC. Protein: CASSQDRLTRGKQFF.

This clonotype has ten or more counts. The chain joins TRBV10-3 to TRBJ2-6; no clear D gene. Germline assignment: CDR1 ENHRY and CDR2 SYGVKD. Trimming stripped 0 bases from V and 1 base from J, with 13 bases between. There are 18 residues in the CDR3. The CDR3: CAISESQRRGSGANVLTF. CDR3 DNA sequence: TGTGCCATCAGTGAGTCTCAGAGGCGCGGTTCTGGGGCCAACGTCCTGACTTTC.

This clonotype was observed many times. The chain has TRBV2 and TRBJ2-4; no reliable D call. This CDR3 has 13 residues. V was pared by 4 bases and J by 0 bases, with 4 bases between. The V gene's germline CDR1 is SNHLY and CDR2 FYNNEI. The CDR3 DNA is TGTGCCAGCAGTGTGGAAGCCAAAAACATTCAGTACTTC. Protein sequence: CASSVEAKNIQYF.

The genes are TRBV10-3 and TRBJ2-1; 8 bases are shared with TRBD2. J was trimmed by 3 bases and V by 3 bases; bases with no gene match: 7. Germline CDR1 is ENHRY and CDR2 is SYGVKD. The CDR3 has 16 residues. DNA for the CDR3: TGTGCCATCAGTGACTCAGCGGGAGTGGTCTACAATGAGCAGTTCTTC. Translated: CAISDSAGVVYNEQFF.

V is TRBV3-1 and J is TRBJ2-1; 8 positions agree with TRBD2. There are 15 residues in the CDR3. Germline assignment: CDR1 LGHDT and CDR2 YNNKEL (reference sequence). V lost 4 bases to trimming and J lost 3 bases; unmatched junction nucleotides: 5. The CDR3 is CASSPAGGRYNEQFF. CDR3 coding DNA: TGTGCCAGCAGCCCCGCGGGAGGACGCTACAATGAGCAGTTCTTC.

The chain joins TRBV27 to TRBJ1-1; D is ambiguous. The CDR3 sequence is 13 residues long. The V end was cut by 7 bases, the J end by 0 bases, with 9 bases between. Germline V gene sequence: CDR1 MNHEY, CDR2 SMNVEV (reference sequence). The CDR3 nucleotides are TGTGCCAGCACAGGCACCATGAACACTGAAGCTTTCTTT. It codes for CASTGTMNTEAFF.

This chain uses TRBV11-2 with TRBJ2-3; D uncertain. CDR1 and CDR2 (germline): SGHAT, FQNNGV. The CDR3 extends over 15 amino acids. The germline V and J ends were trimmed by 5 bases and 2 bases, with 14 bases remaining between them. CDR3 loop: CASSPGSGYTDTQYF. In DNA, the CDR3 is TGTGCCAGCAGCCCCGGATCTGGATACACAGATACGCAGTATTTT.

The V call is TRBV20-1, the J call TRBJ1-4, with 11 bases that match TRBD1. V shed 3 bases, J shed 0 bases, and the junction held 6 bases outside the gene matches. The length of the CDR3 is 17 residues. CDR1 is DFQATT and CDR2 is SNEGSKA in the germline V gene (reference sequence). CDR3 DNA sequence: TGCAGTGCTAGCGGACAGGGGGCGGGGGCAACTAATGAAAAACTGTTTTTT. Protein product: CSASGQGAGATNEKLFF.

This clonotype was detected only a few times. A read error may be the cause here, since a much bigger clone is one base away. The chain employs TRBV7-9 and TRBJ2-4; 9 bases line up with TRBD2. Germline values: CDR1 SEHNR, CDR2 FQNEAQ (reference sequence). Trimming took 1 base from V and 9 from J; bases not matched to a gene: 7. CDR3 length: 15 amino acids. The CDR3 bases are TGTGCCAGCAGCTTAGAAGTTAGCGGGGGTGGCATTCAGTACTTC. Translation: CASSLEVSGGGIQYF.

This clonotype was seen repeatedly, ten times or more. The chain carries TRBV27 and TRBJ1-6, with unresolved D. The CDR3 totals 14 residues. V lost 3 bases to trimming and J lost 0 bases, with 3 bases between them. The germline gives CDR1 MNHEY, CDR2 SMNVEV (reference sequence). CDR3 coding DNA: TGTGCCAGCAGTTTTCGCTCCTATAATTCACCCCTCCACTTT. Translated, it gives CASSFRSYNSPLHF.

This chain uses TRBV7-9 with TRBJ1-1; D perhaps matches TRBD1 (6 bases). Germline loops: CDR1 SEHNR, CDR2 FQNEAQ (reference sequence). The CDR3 covers 14 residues. Trimming pared 5 bases from V and 5 bases from J, leaving 15 bases between. This CDR3 reads CASSTTGFNTEAFF. The CDR3, as DNA: TGTGCCAGCAGCACAACAGGGTTTAATACTGAAGCTTTCTTT.